The 18 T cell receptor beta chains below all came from one sample that was sequenced in a study of OX40 agonist ivuxolimab in advanced cancers. Here immunoSEQ multiplex PCR was the method, and the copy in TCRdb shows in-frame clones only, minus some. The sample lists 40,000 to 45,000 clones, about 88% occurring once. The specimen was CD4+ or CD8+ T cells sorted from blood, collected in a trial of the OX40 agonist ivuxolimab. The receptors stem from an adult with an advanced solid tumor such as melanoma, head and neck, liver or kidney cancer.

The rearrangement uses TRBV11-2 and TRBJ2-5; D remains unclear. The ends were cut back, 3 bases at V and 1 base at J, with 9 bases in the middle. The CDR3 totals 14 residues. Germline V lookup: CDR1 SGHAT, CDR2 FQNNGV. CDR3 protein: CASSLAGGQETQYF. The DNA for the CDR3 is TGTGCCAGCAGCTTGGCAGGCGGCCAAGAGACCCAGTACTTC.

The genes are TRBV28 and TRBJ1-5; D is perhaps TRBD1 (6 bases). The CDR3 sequence is 15 residues long. Trimming shortened V by 7 bases and J by 4 bases, and 17 bases separated the two germline ends. Germline CDR1 reads MDHEN; CDR2 reads SYDVKM. Written as DNA, the CDR3 is TGTGCCAGCACCCGACGTGACAGGCCGAATCAGCCCCAGCATTTT. Its translation: CASTRRDRPNQPQHF.

The J gene is TRBJ2-4, the V gene TRBV7-2; D not certain. The germline V and J ends were trimmed by 0 bases and 0 bases, with 6 bases remaining between them. This CDR3 spans 15 amino acids. Germline V gene lookup returns CDR1 SGHTA and CDR2 FQGNSA. CDR3 sequence reads: CASSLAVTAKNIQYF. As DNA, the CDR3 is TGTGCCAGCAGCTTAGCGGTAACAGCCAAAAACATTCAGTACTTC.

The chain combines TRBV28 with TRBJ1-1; TRBD1 matches 10 bases. CDR3 length equals 14 residues. The ends lost 1 base at V and 6 bases at J; junction bases unmatched: 2. Germline V CDR1 and CDR2: MDHEN, SYDVKM. The CDR3 DNA sequence: TGTGCCAGCAGTTTATCGGGGACAGGGGCTGAAGCTTTCTTT. This encodes CASSLSGTGAEAFF.

The rearrangement links TRBV19 to TRBJ2-1; 8 bases map to TRBD2. The germline gives CDR1 LNHDA, CDR2 SQIVND (reference sequence). This CDR3 has 16 residues. V was clipped by 1 base and J by 0 bases; unmatched bases: 2. The CDR3, as DNA: TGTGCCAGTAGTATAGCGCTAGCGGGCTCCTACAATGAGCAGTTCTTC. It encodes CASSIALAGSYNEQFF.

The V gene is TRBV12-5, the J gene TRBJ2-2; 10 bases are a match to TRBD1. The length of the CDR3 is 17 residues. In germline, CDR1 is LGHNT, CDR2 FRNRAP. V lost 4 bases, J lost 6 bases, and 11 bases stayed unmatched. Here the CDR3 DNA reads TGTGCTAGTGGTTCACTAGCCGGGACAGGGGATGCCGGGGAGCTGTTTTTT. It specifies CASGSLAGTGDAGELFF. Using reference TRBV12-5 and TRBJ2-2 for the parts outside the CDR3, the full variable domain is DARVTQTPRHKVTEMGQEVTMRCQPILGHNTVFWYRQTMMQGLELLAYFRNRAPLDDSGMPKDRFSAEMPDATLATLKIQPSEPRDSAVYFCASGSLAGTGDAGELFFGEGSRLTVL.

This chain connects TRBV7-8 to TRBJ1-6; 7 bases align to TRBD1. The V and J ends lost 5 bases and 7 bases, in that order; junction bases with no gene match: 8. Germline-derived CDR1 and CDR2 are SGHVS and FQNEAQ. The CDR3 is made up of 15 amino acids. The CDR3 protein is CASSRVGGRNSPLHF. The CDR3 bases are TGTGCCAGCAGCCGCGTAGGGGGCAGAAATTCACCCCTCCACTTT.

Concerning this clone itself: Within the sample, other DNA sequences also encode this same CDR3. The V and J genes are TRBV5-1 and TRBJ2-3; D not certain. The CDR3 runs to 12 residues. With 0 bases removed from V and 3 bases from J, the gap between germline ends came to 2 bases. Germline values: CDR1 SGHRS, CDR2 YFSETQ. CDR3 sequence (DNA): TGCGCCAGCAGCTTGGAAACAGATACGCAGTATTTT. Its translation is CASSLETDTQYF. The full variable domain, with the rest looked up from reference TRBV5-1 and TRBJ2-3, is KAGVTQTPRYLIKTRGQQVTLSCSPISGHRSVSWYQQTPGQGLQFLFEYFSETQRNKGNFPGRFSGRQFSNSRSEMNVSTLELGDSALYLCASSLETDTQYFGPGTRLTVL.

This rearrangement joins TRBV28 to TRBJ2-7; D gene unclear. CDR1 is MDHEN and CDR2 is SYDVKM in the germline V gene. CDR3 length equals 12 residues. Trimming shortened V by 3 bases and J by 3 bases, and 6 bases separated the two germline ends. Written as DNA, the CDR3 is TGTGCCAGCAGTTTGTCTGGCTACGAGCAGTACTTC. It encodes CASSLSGYEQYF.

The J gene is TRBJ2-3, the V gene TRBV9, with TRBD1 as a possible D gene (6 bases). V was clipped by 2 bases and J by 2 bases, with 12 bases between them. The CDR3 loop spans 15 amino acids. Germline CDR1 is SGDLS and CDR2 is YYNGEE. CDR3 region: CASSVKGEYTDTQYF. The CDR3 DNA is TGTGCCAGCAGCGTGAAGGGGGAGTACACAGATACGCAGTATTTT.

This clone was detected only once. V and J are TRBV27 and TRBJ2-3; 7 bases agree with TRBD2. Looked up from germline, CDR1 is MNHEY and CDR2 is SMNVEV (reference sequence). V lost 3 bases, J lost 2 bases, and 2 bases stayed unmatched. There are 14 residues in the CDR3. CDR3 bases: TGTGCCAGCAGTTTTCTAGCGGCCACAGATACGCAGTATTTT. Amino acids: CASSFLAATDTQYF.

The chain has TRBV25-1 and TRBJ1-5; 7 positions agree with TRBD1. Germline assignment: CDR1 MGHDK and CDR2 SYGVNS. J lost 4 bases, V lost 3 bases, and 3 bases had no gene match. This CDR3 spans 14 amino acids. In DNA, the CDR3 is TGTGCCAGCAGTGACAGGGGGGAGAATCAGCCCCAGCATTTT. Its translation is CASSDRGENQPQHF.

The rearrangement links TRBV18 to TRBJ2-2; 11 bases line up with TRBD2. V lost 0 bases and J lost 4; bases outside the gene matches: 4. This CDR3 comprises 17 residues. Per germline, CDR1 KGHSH and CDR2 LQKENI. The CDR3 is CASSPPGLAGGTGELFF. CDR3 nucleotides: TGTGCCAGCTCACCACCGGGCCTAGCGGGAGGCACCGGGGAGCTGTTTTTT.

This chain connects TRBV7-8 to TRBJ2-5; D is undetermined. This CDR3 region has 12 residues. The V gene lost 3 bases and the J gene lost 6 bases, with 8 bases spanning the gap. Germline lookup yields CDR1 SGHVS and CDR2 FQNEAQ. The CDR3 coding sequence is TGTGCCAGCAGCTTGCTGGGGAAGACCCAGTACTTC. It is translated as CASSLLGKTQYF. The variable domain in full, with the rest retrieved from reference TRBV7-8 and TRBJ2-5, is GAGVSQSPRYKVAKRGQDVALRCDPISGHVSLFWYQQALGQGPEFLTYFQNEAQLDKSGLPSDRFFAERPEGSVSTLKIQRTQQEDSAVYLCASSLLGKTQYFGPGTRLLVL.

This chain joins TRBV28 and TRBJ2-6; no firm D call. CDR1 is MDHEN and CDR2 is SYDVKM in the germline V gene. The CDR3 consists of 12 residues. V was shortened by 8 bases and J by 0 bases, with 2 bases between the two germline ends. CDR3 DNA: TGTGCCAGCCACTCTGGGGCCAACGTCCTGACTTTC. Translating it yields CASHSGANVLTF.

This clone was recorded once. J is TRBJ2-5 and V is TRBV11-2; TRBD1 aligns across 7 bases. Losses at the gene ends were 5 bases for V and 2 bases for J; bases not matched to a gene: 8. Germline CDR1 and CDR2: SGHAT and FQNNGV. This CDR3 region has 15 residues. The CDR3 reads CASSARDSRQETQYF. The CDR3 bases are TGTGCCAGCAGCGCCCGGGACAGTAGGCAAGAGACCCAGTACTTC.

The chain uses TRBV2 and TRBJ2-1; D tentatively fits TRBD1 or TRBD2 (5 bases each). Trimming removed 8 bases from V and 7 bases from J, with 15 bases in between. CDR1 is SNHLY, CDR2 FYNNEI, per germline. This CDR3 has 13 residues. The CDR3: CASERDVSNEQFF. The CDR3 region has the DNA TGTGCCAGCGAAAGGGACGTGAGTAATGAGCAGTTCTTC.

This rearrangement joins TRBV28 to TRBJ1-5; 8 nucleotides match TRBD1. Trimming at V came to 2 bases and at J to 2 bases, leaving 5 bases not matched to a gene. This CDR3 contains 16 residues. From germline, CDR1 is MDHEN and CDR2 SYDVKM. CDR3 nucleotide sequence: TGTGCCAGCAGTTTAAAGGCGACAGGGGGCAATCAGCCCCAGCATTTT. Its translation is CASSLKATGGNQPQHF.